These T cell receptor beta chains were read from a single sample in a study of shared clonotypes between healthy human individuals. TCRdb keeps only in-frame clones here, not all; method: immunoSEQ multiplex PCR. The data hold roughly 1 million clones, with about four fifths observed a single time. Material: memory CD4+ T cells from PBMCs. The source is a man aged 18 to 29 in good health. Some clones in this sample may be carry-over from other donors' samples. CDR3s include the opening cysteine and the closing phenylalanine or tryptophan. D genes are given only for firm matches. Expanded clones are given a class, and other clones once, few, many or no size at all.

j_gene: TRBJ2-1
v_gene: TRBV6-5
abundance: .
d_gene: TRBD1
CDR3nt: TGTGCCAGCACCCCTTCGGGACAGGCTAAGCAGTTCTTC
CDR3aa: CASTPSGQAKQFF

j_gene: TRBJ2-5
v_gene: TRBV19
abundance: .
d_gene: TRBD2
CDR3nt: TGTGCCAGTAGACCACTAGCGGGAGAGACCCAGTACTTC
CDR3aa: CASRPLAGETQYF

j_gene: TRBJ2-5
v_gene: TRBV10-3
abundance: many
d_gene: .
CDR3nt: TGTGCCATCAGTGATAGGCAGAGATACCAAGAGACCCAGTACTTC
CDR3aa: CAISDRQRYQETQYF

j_gene: TRBJ2-1
v_gene: TRBV5-1
abundance: .
d_gene: .
CDR3nt: TGCGCCAGCAGCTGGGGCTACACCTCCTACAATGAGCAGTTCTTC
CDR3aa: CASSWGYTSYNEQFF

j_gene: TRBJ2-1
v_gene: TRBV28
abundance: .
d_gene: TRBD2
CDR3nt: TGTGCCAGCAGTCCCGGACTAGGTCCCACAAGTGAGCAGTTCTTC
CDR3aa: CASSPGLGPTSEQFF

j_gene: TRBJ2-5
v_gene: TRBV6-6
abundance: once
d_gene: .
CDR3nt: TGTGCCAGCAGTCTAGTGGAGCAAGAGACCCAGTACTTC
CDR3aa: CASSLVEQETQYF

j_gene: TRBJ1-5
v_gene: TRBV4-1
abundance: .
d_gene: TRBD1
CDR3nt: TGCGCCAGCAGCCAGGACAGGGATCATCAGCCCCAGCATTTT
CDR3aa: CASSQDRDHQPQHF

j_gene: TRBJ2-2
v_gene: TRBV2
abundance: .
d_gene: TRBD2
CDR3nt: TGTGCCAGCAGCCTAAGCGGGACGAACACCGGGGAGCTGTTTTTT
CDR3aa: CASSLSGTNTGELFF

j_gene: TRBJ1-5
v_gene: TRBV7-2
abundance: .
d_gene: .
CDR3nt: TGTGCCAGCAGCCGGACAGAGGACCTTTGGACCCAGCATTTT
CDR3aa: CASSRTEDLWTQHF

j_gene: TRBJ1-5
v_gene: TRBV28
abundance: .
d_gene: TRBD1
CDR3nt: TGTGCCAGTCAGACAGGGCAGACCAGCAATCAGCCCCAGCATTTT
CDR3aa: CASQTGQTSNQPQHF

j_gene: TRBJ1-2
v_gene: TRBV21-1
abundance: few
d_gene: .
CDR3nt: TGTGCCAGCAGCAACGCCCACAGGGGCTATGGCTACACCTTC
CDR3aa: CASSNAHRGYGYTF

j_gene: TRBJ1-1
v_gene: TRBV28
abundance: few
d_gene: .
CDR3nt: TGTGCCAGCAGTATGTTAGACAGCACCGAAGCTTTCTTT
CDR3aa: CASSMLDSTEAFF

j_gene: TRBJ1-2
v_gene: TRBV28
abundance: .
d_gene: .
CDR3nt: TGTGCCAGTTGGGACTTTTCTAACTATGGCTACACCTTC
CDR3aa: CASWDFSNYGYTF